This TCR beta chain was sequenced during a study of blood T cell repertoires in COVID-19. Across the study: Researchers got acute and convalescent COVID-19 samples from the United States, Italy and Spain. T cells, B-cell-depleted T cells, or PBMCs provided the cDNA or gDNA that served as material.

As handled by the study authors: Amplification of reference gene primers was used by the study to estimate nucleated cell counts. TCRdb's table, derived via immunoSEQ multiplex PCR, lists solely in-frame clones and lacks some. V, J and clone size derive from that table, while D and trimming were established from the DNA sequence. The table lists about 320,000 clones, roughly 90% of them singletons, with about 9.8% in the top ten. Each participant's cohort was designated according to participant-reported clinical history. The source material was PBMCs or T cells enriched from blood (not recorded which). This clonotype was sampled from a woman under 30 who had recovered from COVID-19.

The CDR3 nucleotides read TGTGCCAGCAGCAGCCGAGGACAGCAAAGCGGCTACACCTTC. This codes for CASSSRGQQSGYTF. The chain carries TRBV7-9 and TRBJ1-2; possibly TRBD1 for D (6 bases). V was pared by 5 bases and J by 8 bases, with 18 bases between. In germline, CDR1 is SEHNR, CDR2 FQNEAQ (reference sequence). The CDR3 runs to 14 residues.